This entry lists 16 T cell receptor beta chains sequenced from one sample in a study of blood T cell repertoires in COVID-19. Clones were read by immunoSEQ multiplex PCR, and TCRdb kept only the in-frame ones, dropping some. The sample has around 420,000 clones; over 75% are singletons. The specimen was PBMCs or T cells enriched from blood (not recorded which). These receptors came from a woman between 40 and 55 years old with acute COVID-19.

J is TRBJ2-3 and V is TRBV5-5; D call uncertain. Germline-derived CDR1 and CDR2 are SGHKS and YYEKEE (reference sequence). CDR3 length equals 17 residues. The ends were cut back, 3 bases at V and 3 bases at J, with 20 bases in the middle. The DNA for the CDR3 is TGTGCCAGCAGCTCTGGTTCCATCTCCGCTATTACAGATACGCAGTATTTT. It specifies CASSSGSISAITDTQYF.

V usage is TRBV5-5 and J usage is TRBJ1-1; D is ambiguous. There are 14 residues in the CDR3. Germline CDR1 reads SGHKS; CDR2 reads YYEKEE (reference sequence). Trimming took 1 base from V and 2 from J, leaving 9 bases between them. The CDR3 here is CASSLWAANTEAFF. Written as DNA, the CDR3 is TGTGCCAGCAGCTTGTGGGCAGCTAACACTGAAGCTTTCTTT.

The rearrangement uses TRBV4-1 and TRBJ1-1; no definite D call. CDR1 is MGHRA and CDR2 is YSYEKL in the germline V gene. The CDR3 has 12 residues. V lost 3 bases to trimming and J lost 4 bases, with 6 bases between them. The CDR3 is CASSHVFTEAFF. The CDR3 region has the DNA TGCGCCAGCAGCCACGTTTTCACTGAAGCTTTCTTT.

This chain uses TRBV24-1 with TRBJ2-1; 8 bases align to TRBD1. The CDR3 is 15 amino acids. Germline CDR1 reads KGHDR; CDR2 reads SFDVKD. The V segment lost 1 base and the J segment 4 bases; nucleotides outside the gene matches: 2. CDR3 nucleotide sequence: TGTGCCACCAGTGATTTCAGGGGGCGGTACAATGAGCAGTTCTTC. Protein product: CATSDFRGRYNEQFF.

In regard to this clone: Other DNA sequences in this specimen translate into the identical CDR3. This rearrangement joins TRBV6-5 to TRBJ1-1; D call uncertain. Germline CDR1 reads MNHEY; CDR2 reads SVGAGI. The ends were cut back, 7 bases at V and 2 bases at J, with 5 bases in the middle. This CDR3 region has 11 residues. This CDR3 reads CASTGNTEAFF. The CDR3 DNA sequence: TGTGCCAGCACAGGCAACACTGAAGCTTTCTTT.

CDR3 bases: TGTGCCAGCAGTGAGTACGGTCAGCCCCAGCATTTT. Translation gives CASSEYGQPQHF. This sequence joins TRBV6-1 and TRBJ1-5; D is unclear. V gave up 3 bases and J gave up 6 bases, with 6 bases separating them. CDR1 MNHNS and CDR2 SASEGT come from the germline V gene. The CDR3 loop spans 12 amino acids.

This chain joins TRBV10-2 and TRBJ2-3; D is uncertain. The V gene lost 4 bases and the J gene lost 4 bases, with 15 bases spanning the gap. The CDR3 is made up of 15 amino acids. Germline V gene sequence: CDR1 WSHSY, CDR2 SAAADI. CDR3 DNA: TGCGCCAGCAGTGGGTCTCTCTCAGTCTCAGATACGCAGTATTTT. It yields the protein CASSGSLSVSDTQYF.

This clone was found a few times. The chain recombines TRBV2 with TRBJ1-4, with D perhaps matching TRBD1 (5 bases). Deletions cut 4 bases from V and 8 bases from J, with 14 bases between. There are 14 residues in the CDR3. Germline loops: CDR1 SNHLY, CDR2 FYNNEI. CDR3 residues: CASSGGRVLEKLFF. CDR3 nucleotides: TGTGCCAGCAGTGGGGGCAGGGTGCTAGAAAAACTGTTTTTT.

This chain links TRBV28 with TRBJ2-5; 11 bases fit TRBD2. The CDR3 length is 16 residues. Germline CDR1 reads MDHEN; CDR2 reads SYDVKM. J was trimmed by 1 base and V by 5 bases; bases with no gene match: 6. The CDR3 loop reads CASSPGTSGTQETQYF. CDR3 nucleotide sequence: TGTGCCAGCAGTCCTGGGACTAGCGGCACCCAAGAGACCCAGTACTTC.

CDR3 in amino acids: CASSRRLAGGLAVAKNIQYF. The CDR3, as DNA: TGTGCCAGCAGTCGCCGACTAGCGGGGGGCCTAGCCGTGGCCAAAAACATTCAGTACTTC. V usage is TRBV27 and J usage is TRBJ2-4; TRBD2 matches 13 bases. The junction had 14 bases not matched to a gene; V was cut back by 5 bases and J by 1 base. The CDR3 extends over 20 amino acids. The V gene's germline CDR1 is MNHEY and CDR2 SMNVEV (reference sequence).

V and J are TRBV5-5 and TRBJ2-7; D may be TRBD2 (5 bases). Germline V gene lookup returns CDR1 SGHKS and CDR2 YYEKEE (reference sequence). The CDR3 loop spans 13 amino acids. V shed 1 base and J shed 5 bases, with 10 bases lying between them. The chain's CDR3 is CASSLSSGDEQYF. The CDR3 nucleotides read TGTGCCAGCAGCTTGTCATCCGGGGACGAGCAGTACTTC.

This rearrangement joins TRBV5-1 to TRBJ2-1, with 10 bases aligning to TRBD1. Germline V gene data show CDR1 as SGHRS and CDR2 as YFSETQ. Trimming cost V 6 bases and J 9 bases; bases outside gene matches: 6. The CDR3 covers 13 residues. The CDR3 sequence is CASIGTGEGEQFF. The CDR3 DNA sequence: TGCGCCAGCATTGGGACAGGGGAGGGTGAGCAGTTCTTC.

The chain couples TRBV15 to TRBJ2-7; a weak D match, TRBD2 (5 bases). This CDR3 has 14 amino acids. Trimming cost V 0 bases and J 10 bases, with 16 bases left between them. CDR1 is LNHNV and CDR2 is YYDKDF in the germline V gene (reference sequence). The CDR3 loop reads CATSREWSGGEQYF. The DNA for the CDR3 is TGTGCCACCAGCAGAGAATGGTCTGGAGGTGAACAGTACTTC.

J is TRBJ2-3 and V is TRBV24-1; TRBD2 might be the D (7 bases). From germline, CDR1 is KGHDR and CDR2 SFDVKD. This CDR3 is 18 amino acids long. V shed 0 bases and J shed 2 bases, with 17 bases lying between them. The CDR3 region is CATSDLGGGVPFTDTQYF. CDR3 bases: TGTGCCACCAGTGATTTGGGGGGGGGCGTCCCCTTCACAGATACGCAGTATTTT.

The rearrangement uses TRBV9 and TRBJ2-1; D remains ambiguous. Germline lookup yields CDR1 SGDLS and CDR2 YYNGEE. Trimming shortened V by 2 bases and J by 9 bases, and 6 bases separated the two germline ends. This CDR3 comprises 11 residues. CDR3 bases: TGTGCCAGCAGCGTCACTTCTGAGCAGTTCTTC. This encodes CASSVTSEQFF.

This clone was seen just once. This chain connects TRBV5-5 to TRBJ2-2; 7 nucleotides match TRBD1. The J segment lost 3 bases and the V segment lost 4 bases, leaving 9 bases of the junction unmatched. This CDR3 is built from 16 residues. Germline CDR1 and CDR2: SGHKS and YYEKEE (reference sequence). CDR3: CASSQGTEPYTGELFF. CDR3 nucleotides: TGTGCCAGCAGCCAAGGGACAGAACCTTACACCGGGGAGCTGTTTTTT.